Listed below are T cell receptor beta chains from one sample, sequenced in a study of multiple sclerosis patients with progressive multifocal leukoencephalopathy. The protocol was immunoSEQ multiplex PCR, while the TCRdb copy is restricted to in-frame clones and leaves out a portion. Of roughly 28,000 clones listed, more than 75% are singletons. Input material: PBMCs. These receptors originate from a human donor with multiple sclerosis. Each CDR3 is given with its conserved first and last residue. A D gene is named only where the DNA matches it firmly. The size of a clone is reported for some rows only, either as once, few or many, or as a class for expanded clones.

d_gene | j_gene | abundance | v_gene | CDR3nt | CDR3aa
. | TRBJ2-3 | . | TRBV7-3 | TGTGCCAGCAGCGCCCCGGAGAGGGATCGCACGCAGTATTTT | CASSAPERDRTQYF
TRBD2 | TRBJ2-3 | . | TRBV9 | TGTGCCAGCAGCACTCCAGCGGGGGGGTCCCTCACAGATACGCAGTATTTT | CASSTPAGGSLTDTQYF
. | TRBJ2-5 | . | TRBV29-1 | TGCAGCGCCCGTGGGCTAGCCCCAGAGACCCAGTACTTC | CSARGLAPETQYF
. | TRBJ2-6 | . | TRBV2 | TGTGCCAGCAGTGATGCTCTCGAGGGCCCTGGGGCCAACGTCCTGACTTTC | CASSDALEGPGANVLTF
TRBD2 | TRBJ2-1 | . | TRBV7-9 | TGTGCCAGCAGCGTGGGACGGGGGGCCTACAATGAGCAGTTCTTC | CASSVGRGAYNEQFF
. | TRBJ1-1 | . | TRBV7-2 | TGTGCCAGCAGCACAGGACGGAACACTGAAGCTTTCTTT | CASSTGRNTEAFF
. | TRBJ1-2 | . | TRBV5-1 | TGCGCCAGCAGCCTACGGGTCGCCTATGGCTACACCTTC | CASSLRVAYGYTF
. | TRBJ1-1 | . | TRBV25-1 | TGTGCCAGCAGCTTTCGTAGCACTGAAGCTTTCTTT | CASSFRSTEAFF
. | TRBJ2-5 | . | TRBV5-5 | TGTGCCAGCAGCTTATCGTCGGGAGCGTCCCAAGAGACCCAGTACTTC | CASSLSSGASQETQYF
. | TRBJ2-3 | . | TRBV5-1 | TGCGCCAGCAGCCCTATAGCGGCGTCTAGCACAGATACGCAGTATTTT | CASSPIAASSTDTQYF
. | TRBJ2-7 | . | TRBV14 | TGTGCCAGCAGCCCACGGACAGATAGCTCCTACGAGCAGTACTTC | CASSPRTDSSYEQYF
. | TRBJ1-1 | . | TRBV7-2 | TGTGCCAGCAGCCTTAGCCCCAGTTTTGAAGCTTTCTTT | CASSLSPSFEAFF
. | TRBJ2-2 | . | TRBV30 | TGTGCCTGGACCAACGCCCCTGGGGGACGGGAGCTGTTTTTT | CAWTNAPGGRELFF
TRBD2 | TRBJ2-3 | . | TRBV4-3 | TGCGCCAGCAGCCACCGGGCGGGGGCTAGCGGGGGGGGTAGCACAGATACGCAGTATTTT | CASSHRAGASGGGSTDTQYF
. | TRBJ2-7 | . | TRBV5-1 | TGCGCCAGCAGCTTGGGCAGCCACTCCTACGAGCAGTACTTC | CASSLGSHSYEQYF
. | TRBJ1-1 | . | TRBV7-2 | TGTGCCAGCAGCCCCGCCGCCCAGTACACTGAAGCTTTCTTT | CASSPAAQYTEAFF
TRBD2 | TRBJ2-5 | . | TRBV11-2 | TGTGCCAGCAGCCCCTGGGTAGCGGGGTTGGAGACCCAGTACTTC | CASSPWVAGLETQYF
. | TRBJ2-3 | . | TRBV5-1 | TGCGCCAGCAGCTTGGCCGGGGATACGCAGTATTTT | CASSLAGDTQYF
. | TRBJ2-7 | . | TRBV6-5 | TGTGCCAGCACCCCTGTGGAGGGTTACGAGCAGTACTTC | CASTPVEGYEQYF
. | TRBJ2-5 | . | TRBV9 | TGTGCCAGCAGCGTAAGAGGGGATAGTCGGGGGTACCAAGAGACCCAGTACTTC | CASSVRGDSRGYQETQYF
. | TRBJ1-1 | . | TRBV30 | TGTGCCTGGTTCCCAGGCGCTTTTGGCACTGAAGCTTTCTTT | CAWFPGAFGTEAFF
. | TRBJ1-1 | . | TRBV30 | TGTGCCTGGAGCGGGGGTGGGGGCACTGAAGCTTTCTTT | CAWSGGGGTEAFF
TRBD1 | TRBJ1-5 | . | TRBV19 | TGTGCCAGTGGGGGGGACAGGGGAAGTTTGAGCAATCAGCCCCAGCATTTT | CASGGDRGSLSNQPQHF
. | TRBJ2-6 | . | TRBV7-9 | TGTGCCAGCAGCAGCGGCAGGGCTGTTGGGGCCAACGTCCTGACTTTC | CASSSGRAVGANVLTF
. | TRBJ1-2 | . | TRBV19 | TGTGCCAGTAGTACCGGGGCCGCTTGGTATGGCTACACCTTC | CASSTGAAWYGYTF
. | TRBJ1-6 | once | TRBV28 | TGTGCCAGCAGGACGACCGGGAGCTCCTATAATTCACCCCTCCACTTT | CASRTTGSSYNSPLHF
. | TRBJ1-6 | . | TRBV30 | TGTGCCTGGGCGTTAGTCGGAGGGCATTCACCCCTCCACTTT | CAWALVGGHSPLHF
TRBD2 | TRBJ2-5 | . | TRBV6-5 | TGTGCCAGCAGACTAGCGGGGGGCCTAAGGGAGACCCAGTACTTC | CASRLAGGLRETQYF
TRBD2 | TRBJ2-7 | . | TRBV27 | TGTGCCAGCAGTCCGGCGCTCGGGGGGGGGTCCTACGAGCAGTACTTC | CASSPALGGGSYEQYF
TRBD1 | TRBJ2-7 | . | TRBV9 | TGTGCCAGCAGCGTCGGGACAGCCACCTACGAGCAGTACTTC | CASSVGTATYEQYF
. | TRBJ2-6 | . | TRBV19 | TGTGCCAGTAGTATTGGGTTCTCTGGGGCCAACGTCCTGACTTTC | CASSIGFSGANVLTF
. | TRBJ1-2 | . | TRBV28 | TGTGCCAGCAGTTCCCTAGGGGGAACCTTCGGGCGATCGGGCTACTATGGCTACACCTTC | CASSSLGGTFGRSGYYGYTF